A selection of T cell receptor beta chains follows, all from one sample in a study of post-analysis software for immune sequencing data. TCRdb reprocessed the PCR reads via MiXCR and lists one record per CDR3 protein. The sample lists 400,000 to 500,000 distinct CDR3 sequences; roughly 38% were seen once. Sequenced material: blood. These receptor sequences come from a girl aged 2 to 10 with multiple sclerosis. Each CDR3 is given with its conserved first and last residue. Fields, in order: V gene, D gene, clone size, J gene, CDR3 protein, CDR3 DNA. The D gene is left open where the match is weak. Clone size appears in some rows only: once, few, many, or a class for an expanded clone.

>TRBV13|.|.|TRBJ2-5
CASSLEQVKETQYF
TGTGCCAGCAGCTTAGAACAGGTCAAGGAGACCCAGTACTTC
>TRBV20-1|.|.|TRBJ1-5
CSARDSLRNQPQHF
TGCAGTGCCAGAGACAGCCTTCGCAATCAGCCCCAGCATTTT
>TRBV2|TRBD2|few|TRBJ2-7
CASRDYSYEQYF
TGTGCCAGCCGGGACTATTCCTACGAGCAGTACTTC
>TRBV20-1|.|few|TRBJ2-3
CSASQGRTDTQYF
TGCAGTGCTAGCCAGGGCCGCACAGATACGCAGTATTTT
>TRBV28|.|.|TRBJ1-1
CASSGSRQNTEAFF
TGTGCCAGCAGTGGATCGAGGCAGAACACTGAAGCTTTCTTT
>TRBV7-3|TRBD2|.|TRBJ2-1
CASSLGREGNGDEQFF
TGTGCCAGCAGCTTAGGGCGGGAGGGGAATGGGGATGAGCAGTTCTTC
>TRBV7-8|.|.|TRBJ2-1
CASSQQYSYNEQFF
TGTGCCAGCAGCCAACAGTACTCCTACAATGAGCAGTTCTTC
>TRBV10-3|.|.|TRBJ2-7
CAIRKRHLGLEQYF
TGTGCCATCAGAAAACGGCATTTGGGGCTTGAGCAGTACTTC
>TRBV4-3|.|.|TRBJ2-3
CASSQVLAGTQYF
TGCGCCAGCAGCCAAGTCTTGGCCGGGACGCAGTATTTT
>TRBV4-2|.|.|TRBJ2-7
CASSQDYGQRQGQYF
TGTGCCAGCAGCCAAGACTACGGACAGCGTCAAGGGCAGTACTTC
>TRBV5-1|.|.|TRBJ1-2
CASSRERGYGYTF
TGCGCCAGCAGTCGGGAGCGGGGCTATGGCTACACCTTC
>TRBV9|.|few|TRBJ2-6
CASSERDSGANVLTF
TGTGCCAGCAGCGAAAGGGACTCTGGGGCCAACGTCCTGACTTTC
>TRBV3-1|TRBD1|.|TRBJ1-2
CASSSGTGVFGYGYNF
TGTGCCAGCAGCTCCGGGACAGGGGTTTTTGGCTATGGCTACAACTTC
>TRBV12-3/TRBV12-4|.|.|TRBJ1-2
CASGIRVGYGYTF
TGTGCCAGCGGTATCAGGGTTGGCTATGGCTACACCTTC
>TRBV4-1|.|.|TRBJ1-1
CASSQFIRNTEAFF
TGCGCCAGCAGCCAGTTCATTAGGAACACTGAAGCTTTCTTT
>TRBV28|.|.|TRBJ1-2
CASSFLSYGYTF
TGTGCCAGCAGTTTTTTATCCTATGGCTACACCTTC
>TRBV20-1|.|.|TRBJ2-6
CSAKDSGANVRTF
TGCAGTGCTAAGGACTCTGGGGCCAACGTCCGGACTTTC
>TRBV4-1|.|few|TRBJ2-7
CASSQYVGTSYEQYF
TGCGCCAGCAGCCAATACGTGGGGACCTCCTACGAGCAGTACTTC
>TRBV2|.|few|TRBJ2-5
CASNGGGWETQYF
TGTGCCAGCAACGGGGGAGGCTGGGAGACCCAGTACTTC
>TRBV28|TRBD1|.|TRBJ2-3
CASGPWTGWTDTQYF
TGTGCCAGCGGCCCTTGGACAGGGTGGACAGATACGCAGTATTTT
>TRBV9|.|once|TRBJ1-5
CASSVKAGGGNQPQHF
TGTGCCAGCAGCGTAAAAGCGGGAGGAGGCAATCAGCCCCAGCATTTT
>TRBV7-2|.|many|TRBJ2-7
CASSLALVYEQYF
TGTGCCAGCAGCTTAGCGCTAGTTTACGAGCAGTACTTC
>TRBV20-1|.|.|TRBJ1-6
CSARSSGVRSPLHF
TGCAGTGCTAGAAGTTCGGGGGTCCGATCACCCCTCCACTTT
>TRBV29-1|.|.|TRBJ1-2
CSGGLGDYGYTF
TGCAGCGGTGGCCTGGGCGACTATGGCTACACCTTC
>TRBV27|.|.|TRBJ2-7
CASKDSSSYEQYF
TGTGCCAGCAAGGACTCCTCTTCCTACGAGCAGTACTTC
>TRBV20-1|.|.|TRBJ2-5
CSASERLGSLGETQYF
TGCAGTGCTAGTGAACGCCTGGGATCACTCGGGGAGACCCAGTACTTC